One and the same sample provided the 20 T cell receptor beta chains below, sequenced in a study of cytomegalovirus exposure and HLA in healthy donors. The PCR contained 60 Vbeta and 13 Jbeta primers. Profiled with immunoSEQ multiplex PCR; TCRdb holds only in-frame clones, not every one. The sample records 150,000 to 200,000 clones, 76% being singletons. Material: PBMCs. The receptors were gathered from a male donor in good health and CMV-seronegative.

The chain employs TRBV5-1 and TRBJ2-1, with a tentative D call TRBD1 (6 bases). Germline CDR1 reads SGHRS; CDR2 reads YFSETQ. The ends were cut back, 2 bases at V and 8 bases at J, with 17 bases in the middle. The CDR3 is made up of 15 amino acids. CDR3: CASSFEVAGVDEQFF. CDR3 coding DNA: TGCGCCAGCAGCTTCGAGGTGGCAGGGGTTGATGAGCAGTTCTTC.

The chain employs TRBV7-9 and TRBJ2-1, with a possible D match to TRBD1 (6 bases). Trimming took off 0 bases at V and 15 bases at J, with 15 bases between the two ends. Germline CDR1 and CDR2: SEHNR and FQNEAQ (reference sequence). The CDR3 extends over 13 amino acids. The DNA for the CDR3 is TGTGCCAGCAGCTTAGCACAGGGATCCCGGCCGTTCTTC. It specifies CASSLAQGSRPFF.

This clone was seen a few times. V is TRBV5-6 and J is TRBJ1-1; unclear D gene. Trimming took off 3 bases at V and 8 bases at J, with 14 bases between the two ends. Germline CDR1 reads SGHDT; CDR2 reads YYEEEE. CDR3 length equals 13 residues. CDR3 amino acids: CASSSSSVEEAFF. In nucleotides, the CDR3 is TGTGCCAGCAGCTCCTCATCGGTAGAAGAAGCTTTCTTT. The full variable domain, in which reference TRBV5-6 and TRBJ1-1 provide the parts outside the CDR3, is DAGVTQSPTHLIKTRGQQVTLRCSPKSGHDTVSWYQQALGQGPQFIFQYYEEEERQRGNFPDRFSGHQFPNYSSELNVNALLLGDSALYLCASSSSSVEEAFFGQGTRLTVV.

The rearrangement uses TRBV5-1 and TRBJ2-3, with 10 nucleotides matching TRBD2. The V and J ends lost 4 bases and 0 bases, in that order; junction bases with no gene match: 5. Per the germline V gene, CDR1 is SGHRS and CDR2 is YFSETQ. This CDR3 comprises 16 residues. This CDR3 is CASSVLAGVSTDTQYF. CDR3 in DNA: TGCGCCAGCAGCGTTCTAGCGGGGGTTAGCACAGATACGCAGTATTTT.

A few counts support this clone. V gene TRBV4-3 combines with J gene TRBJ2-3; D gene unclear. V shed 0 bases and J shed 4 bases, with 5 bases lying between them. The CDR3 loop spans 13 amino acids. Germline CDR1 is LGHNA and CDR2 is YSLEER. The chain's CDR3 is CASSQDLSDTQYF. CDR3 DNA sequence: TGCGCCAGCAGCCAAGATCTTTCAGATACGCAGTATTTT.

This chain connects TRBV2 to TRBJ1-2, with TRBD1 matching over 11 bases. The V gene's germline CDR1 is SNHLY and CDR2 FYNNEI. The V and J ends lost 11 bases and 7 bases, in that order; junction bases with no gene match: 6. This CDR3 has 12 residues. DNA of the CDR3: TGTGCCGGGCGGACAGGGGGCTTTGGCTACACCTTC. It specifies CAGRTGGFGYTF.

In DNA form, the CDR3 reads TGTGCCAGCAGTGACGGGATCTACGAGCAGTACTTC. Protein product: CASSDGIYEQYF. The chain links TRBV6-1 to TRBJ2-7; D perhaps matches TRBD2 (5 bases). In germline, CDR1 is MNHNS, CDR2 SASEGT. The CDR3 covers 12 residues. V lost 3 bases to trimming and J lost 3 bases, with 6 bases between them.

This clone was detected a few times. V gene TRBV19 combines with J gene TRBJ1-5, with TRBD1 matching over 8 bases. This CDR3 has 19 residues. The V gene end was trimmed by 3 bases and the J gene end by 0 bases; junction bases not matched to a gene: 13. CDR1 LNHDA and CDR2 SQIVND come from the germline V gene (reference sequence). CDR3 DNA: TGTGCCAGTAGTATTCCGCGAGACAGGGGTATGCGTAGCAATCAGCCCCAGCATTTT. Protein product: CASSIPRDRGMRSNQPQHF.

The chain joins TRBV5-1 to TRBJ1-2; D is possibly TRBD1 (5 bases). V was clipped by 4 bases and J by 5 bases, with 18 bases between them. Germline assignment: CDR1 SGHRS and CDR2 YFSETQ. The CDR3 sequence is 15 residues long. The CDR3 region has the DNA TGCGCCAGCAGCCTTCCAGGGCCCCAAGGGTATGGCTACACCTTC. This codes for CASSLPGPQGYGYTF.

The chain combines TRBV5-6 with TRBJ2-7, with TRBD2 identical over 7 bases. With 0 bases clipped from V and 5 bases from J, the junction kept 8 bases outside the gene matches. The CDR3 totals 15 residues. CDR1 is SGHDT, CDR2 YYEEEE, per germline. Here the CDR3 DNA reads TGTGCCAGCAGCTTGGGGTGGGGGGGAAGGAACGAGCAGTACTTC. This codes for CASSLGWGGRNEQYF.

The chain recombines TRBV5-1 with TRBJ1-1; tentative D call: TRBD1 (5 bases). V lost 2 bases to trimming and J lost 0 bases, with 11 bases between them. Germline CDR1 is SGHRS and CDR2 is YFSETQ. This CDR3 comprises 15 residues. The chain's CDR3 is CASSLTGVMNTEAFF. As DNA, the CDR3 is TGCGCCAGCAGCTTAACAGGAGTCATGAACACTGAAGCTTTCTTT.

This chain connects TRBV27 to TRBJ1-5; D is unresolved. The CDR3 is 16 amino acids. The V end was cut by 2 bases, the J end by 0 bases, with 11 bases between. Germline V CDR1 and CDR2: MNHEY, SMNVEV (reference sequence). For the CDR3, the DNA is TGTGCCAGCAGTTTAAGGTCAGGCCATAGCAATCAGCCCCAGCATTTT. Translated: CASSLRSGHSNQPQHF.

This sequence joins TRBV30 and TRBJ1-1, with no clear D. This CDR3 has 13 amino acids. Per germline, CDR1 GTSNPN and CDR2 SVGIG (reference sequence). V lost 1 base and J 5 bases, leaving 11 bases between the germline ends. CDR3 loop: CAWSEIQTTEAFF. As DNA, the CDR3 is TGTGCCTGGAGTGAAATACAAACGACTGAAGCTTTCTTT. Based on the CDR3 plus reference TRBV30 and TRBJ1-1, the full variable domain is SQTIHQWPATLVQPVGSPLSLECTVEGTSNPNLYWYRQAAGRGLQLLFYSVGIGQISSEVPQNLSASRPQDRQFILSSKKLLLSDSGFYLCAWSEIQTTEAFFGQGTRLTVV.

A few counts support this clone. In DNA, the CDR3 is TGTGCCAGCAGTTTAACCCAGGTCCAGCATTTT. It codes for CASSLTQVQHF. The rearrangement uses TRBV28 and TRBJ1-5; D is unclear. The germline V gene encodes CDR1 MDHEN and CDR2 SYDVKM. The ends were cut back, 2 bases at V and 12 bases at J, with 8 bases in the middle. The CDR3 covers 11 residues. The complete variable domain, with remaining parts taken from reference TRBV28 and TRBJ1-5, reads DVKVTQSSRYLVKRTGEKVFLECVQDMDHENMFWYRQDPGLGLRLIYFSYDVKMKEKGDIPEGYSVSREKKERFSLILESASTNQTSMYLCASSLTQVQHFGDGTRLSIL.

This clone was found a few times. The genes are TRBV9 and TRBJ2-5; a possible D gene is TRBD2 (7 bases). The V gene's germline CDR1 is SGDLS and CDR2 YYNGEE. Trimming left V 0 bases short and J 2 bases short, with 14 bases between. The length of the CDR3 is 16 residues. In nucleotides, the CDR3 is TGTGCCAGCAGCGTAGCGGGGGCTAGCGGACAAGAGACCCAGTACTTC. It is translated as CASSVAGASGQETQYF. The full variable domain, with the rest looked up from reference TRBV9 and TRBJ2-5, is DSGVTQTPKHLITATGQRVTLRCSPRSGDLSVYWYQQSLDQGLQFLIQYYNGEERAKGNILERFSAQQFPDLHSELNLSSLELGDSALYFCASSVAGASGQETQYFGPGTRLLVL.

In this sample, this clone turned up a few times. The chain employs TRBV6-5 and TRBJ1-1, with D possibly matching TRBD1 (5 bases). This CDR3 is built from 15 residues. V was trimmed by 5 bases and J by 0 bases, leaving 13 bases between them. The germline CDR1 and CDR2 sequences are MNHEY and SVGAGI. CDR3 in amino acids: CASSNLRVMNTEAFF. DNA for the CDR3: TGTGCCAGCAGTAACCTCAGGGTGATGAACACTGAAGCTTTCTTT.

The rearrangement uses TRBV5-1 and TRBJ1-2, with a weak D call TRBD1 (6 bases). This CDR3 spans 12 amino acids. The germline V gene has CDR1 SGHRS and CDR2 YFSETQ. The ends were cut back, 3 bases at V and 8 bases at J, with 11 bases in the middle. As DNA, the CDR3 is TGCGCCAGCAGCTCCCGAGGGGGAGGCTACACCTTC. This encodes CASSSRGGGYTF.

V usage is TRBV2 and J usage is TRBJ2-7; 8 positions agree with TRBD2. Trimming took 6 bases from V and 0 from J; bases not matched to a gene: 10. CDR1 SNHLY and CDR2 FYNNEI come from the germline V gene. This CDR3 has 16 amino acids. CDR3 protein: CASSGGGGISSYEQYF. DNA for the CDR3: TGTGCCAGCAGCGGGGGGGGCGGAATTAGCTCCTACGAGCAGTACTTC.

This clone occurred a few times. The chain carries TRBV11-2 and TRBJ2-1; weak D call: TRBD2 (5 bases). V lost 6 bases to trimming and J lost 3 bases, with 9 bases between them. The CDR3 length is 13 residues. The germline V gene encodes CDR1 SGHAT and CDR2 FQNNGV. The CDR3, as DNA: TGTGCCAGCAGTTTCCGGGACTACAATGAGCAGTTCTTC. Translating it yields CASSFRDYNEQFF.

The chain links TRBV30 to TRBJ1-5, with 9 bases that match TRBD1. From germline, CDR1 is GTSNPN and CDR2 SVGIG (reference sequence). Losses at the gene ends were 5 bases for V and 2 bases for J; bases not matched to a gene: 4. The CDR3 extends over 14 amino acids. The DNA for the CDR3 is TGTGCCTGGGCTACAGGGGGCGGCAATCAGCCCCAGCATTTT. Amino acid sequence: CAWATGGGNQPQHF.